The TCR beta chain under discussion was sequenced for a study of CD8 T cells in ankylosing spondylitis. A quantitative 5'-RACE method, one with molecular barcodes, was used to make TCR beta libraries. One entry per CDR3 protein, called by TCRdb with MiXCR from the 5' RACE reads. Found here are 200,000 to 250,000 distinct CDR3 sequences, 20% to 30% of them singletons; the top ten hold less than 8.5%. This clonotype was seen ten or more times. Its antigen remains unknown. CDR3 length: 12 residues. Trimming took off 5 bases at V and 5 bases at J, with 9 bases between the two ends. From germline, CDR1 is LNHDA and CDR2 SQIVND (reference sequence). General study results and limits: Ankylosing spondylitis blood appeared to carry a characteristic TCR beta motif of several highly homologous variants. Within matched ankylosing spondylitis synovial fluid, disease-linked clones were reportedly significantly enriched. Previously reported in reactive arthritis synovial fluid and blood were some of the motif variants.

The sequenced sample consisted of blood, either unsorted or a sorted T cell fraction (not recorded which). The rearrangement links TRBV19 to TRBJ1-1; D gene ambiguous. The clonotype originates from a male donor with ankylosing spondylitis or in good health (not recorded which). CDR3 coding DNA: TGTGCCAGTAGTGCCGATATGACTGAAGCTTTCTTT. Translation gives CASSADMTEAFF.